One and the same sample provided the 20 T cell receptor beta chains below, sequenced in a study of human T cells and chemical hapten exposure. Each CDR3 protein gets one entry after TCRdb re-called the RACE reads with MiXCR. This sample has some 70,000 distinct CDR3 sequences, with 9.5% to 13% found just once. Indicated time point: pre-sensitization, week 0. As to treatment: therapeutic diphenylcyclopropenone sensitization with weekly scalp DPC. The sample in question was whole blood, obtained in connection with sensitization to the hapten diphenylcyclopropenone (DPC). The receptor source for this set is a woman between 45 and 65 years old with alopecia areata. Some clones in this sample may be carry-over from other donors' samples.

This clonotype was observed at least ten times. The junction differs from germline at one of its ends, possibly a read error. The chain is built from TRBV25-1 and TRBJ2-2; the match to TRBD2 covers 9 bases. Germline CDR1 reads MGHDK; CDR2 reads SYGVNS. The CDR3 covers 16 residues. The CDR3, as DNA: TGTGCCAGCAGTGTTGCGGGAGGGCCGAAAACCGGGGAGCTGTTTTTT. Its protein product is CASSVAGGPKTGELFF.

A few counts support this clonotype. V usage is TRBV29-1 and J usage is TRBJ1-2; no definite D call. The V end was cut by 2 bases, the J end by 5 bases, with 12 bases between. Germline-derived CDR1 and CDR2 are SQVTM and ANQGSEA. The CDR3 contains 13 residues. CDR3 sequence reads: CSVEKGLSYGYTF. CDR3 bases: TGCAGCGTTGAAAAGGGCCTATCATATGGCTACACCTTC. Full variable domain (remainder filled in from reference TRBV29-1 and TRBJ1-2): SAVISQKPSRDICQRGTSLTIQCQVDSQVTMMFWYRQQPGQSLTLIATANQGSEATYESGFVIDKFPISRPNLTFSTLTVSNMSPEDSSIYLCSVEKGLSYGYTFGSGTRLTVV.

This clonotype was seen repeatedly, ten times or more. The CDR3 DNA reads TGCAGTGCTTCAGGGACTGAGGGTGGCTACACCTTC. Translating gives CSASGTEGGYTF. The chain couples TRBV20-1 to TRBJ1-2, with D tentatively TRBD1 (5 bases). The CDR3 has 12 residues. Per germline, CDR1 DFQATT and CDR2 SNEGSKA (reference sequence). With 5 bases removed from V and 7 bases from J, the gap between germline ends came to 14 bases.

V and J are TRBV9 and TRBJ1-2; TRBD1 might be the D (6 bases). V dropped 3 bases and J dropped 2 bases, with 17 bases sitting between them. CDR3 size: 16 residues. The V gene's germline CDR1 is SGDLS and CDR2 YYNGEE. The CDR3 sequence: CASSGYDGQLNYGYTF. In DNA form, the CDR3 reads TGTGCCAGCAGCGGATATGACGGACAGCTGAACTATGGCTACACCTTC.

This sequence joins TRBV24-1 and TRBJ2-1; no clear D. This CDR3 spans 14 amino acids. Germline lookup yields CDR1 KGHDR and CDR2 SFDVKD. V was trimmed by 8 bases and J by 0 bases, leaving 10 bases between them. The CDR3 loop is CATNRAFSYNEQFF. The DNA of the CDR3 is TGTGCCACCAATCGCGCCTTCTCCTACAATGAGCAGTTCTTC.

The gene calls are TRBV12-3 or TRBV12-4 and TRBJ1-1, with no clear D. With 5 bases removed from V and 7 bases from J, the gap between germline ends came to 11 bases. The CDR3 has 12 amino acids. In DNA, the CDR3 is TGTGCCAGCAGTCTTAGACCGATTGAAGCTTTCTTT. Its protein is CASSLRPIEAFF.

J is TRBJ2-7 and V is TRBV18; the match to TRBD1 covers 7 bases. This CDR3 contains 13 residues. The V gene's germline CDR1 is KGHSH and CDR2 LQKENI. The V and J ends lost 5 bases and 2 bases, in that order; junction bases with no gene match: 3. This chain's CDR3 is CASSATGPYEQYF. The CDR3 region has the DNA TGTGCCAGCTCAGCGACAGGGCCCTACGAGCAGTACTTC.

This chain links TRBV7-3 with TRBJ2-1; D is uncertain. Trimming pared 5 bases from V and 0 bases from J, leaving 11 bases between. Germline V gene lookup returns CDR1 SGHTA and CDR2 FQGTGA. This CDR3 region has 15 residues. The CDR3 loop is CASSVSWSSYNEQFF. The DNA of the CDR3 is TGTGCCAGCAGCGTAAGCTGGAGCTCCTACAATGAGCAGTTCTTC.

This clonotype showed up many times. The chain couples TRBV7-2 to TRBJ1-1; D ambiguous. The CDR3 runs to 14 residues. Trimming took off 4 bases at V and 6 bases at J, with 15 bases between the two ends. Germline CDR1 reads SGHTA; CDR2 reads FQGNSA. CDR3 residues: CASSSMLGAPEAFF. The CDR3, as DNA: TGTGCCAGCAGCTCTATGTTAGGTGCACCTGAAGCTTTCTTT.

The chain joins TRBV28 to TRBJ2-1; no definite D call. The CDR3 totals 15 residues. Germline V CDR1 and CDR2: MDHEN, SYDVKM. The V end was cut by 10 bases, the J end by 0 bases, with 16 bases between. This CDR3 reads CATTKLEPSYNEQFF. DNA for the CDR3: TGTGCCACCACCAAACTGGAACCCTCCTACAATGAGCAGTTCTTC.

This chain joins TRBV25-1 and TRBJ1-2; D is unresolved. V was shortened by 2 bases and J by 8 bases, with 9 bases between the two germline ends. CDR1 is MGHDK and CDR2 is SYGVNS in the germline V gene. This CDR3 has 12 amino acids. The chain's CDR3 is CASSETIGGYTF. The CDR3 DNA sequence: TGTGCCAGCAGTGAAACTATTGGGGGCTACACCTTC.

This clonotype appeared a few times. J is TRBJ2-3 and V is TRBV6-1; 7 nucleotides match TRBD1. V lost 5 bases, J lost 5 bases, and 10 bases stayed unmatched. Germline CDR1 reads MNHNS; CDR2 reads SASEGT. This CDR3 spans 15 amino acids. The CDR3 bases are TGTGCCAGCAGTTCCGGACAGGTTGGGGGAGATACGCAGTATTTT. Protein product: CASSSGQVGGDTQYF.

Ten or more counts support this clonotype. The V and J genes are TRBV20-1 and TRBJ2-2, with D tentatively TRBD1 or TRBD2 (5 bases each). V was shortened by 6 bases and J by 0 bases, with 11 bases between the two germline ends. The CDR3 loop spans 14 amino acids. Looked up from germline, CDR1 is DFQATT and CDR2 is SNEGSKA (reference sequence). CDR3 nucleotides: TGCAGTGCACCCGGGGCTTCGAACACCGGGGAGCTGTTTTTT. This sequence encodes CSAPGASNTGELFF.

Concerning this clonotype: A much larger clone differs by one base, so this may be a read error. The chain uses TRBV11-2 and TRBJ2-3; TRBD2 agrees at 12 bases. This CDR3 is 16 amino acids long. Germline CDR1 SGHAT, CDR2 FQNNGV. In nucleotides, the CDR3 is TGTGTCAGCAGCTCCCGACTAGCGGGAGTCGCAGATACGCAGTATTTT. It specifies CVSSSRLAGVADTQYF.

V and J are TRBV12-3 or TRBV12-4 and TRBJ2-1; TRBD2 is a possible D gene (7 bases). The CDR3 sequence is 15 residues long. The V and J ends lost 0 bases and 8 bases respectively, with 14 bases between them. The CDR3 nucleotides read TGTGCCAGCAGTTTAGCGGGGGGGCCAATTTATGAGCAGTTCTTC. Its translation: CASSLAGGPIYEQFF.

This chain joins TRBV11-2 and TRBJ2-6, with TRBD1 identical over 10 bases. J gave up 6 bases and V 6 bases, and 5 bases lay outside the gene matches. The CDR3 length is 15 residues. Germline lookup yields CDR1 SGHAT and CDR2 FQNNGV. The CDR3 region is CASSPGTGVANVLTF. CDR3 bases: TGTGCCAGCAGTCCCGGGACAGGGGTGGCCAACGTCCTGACTTTC.

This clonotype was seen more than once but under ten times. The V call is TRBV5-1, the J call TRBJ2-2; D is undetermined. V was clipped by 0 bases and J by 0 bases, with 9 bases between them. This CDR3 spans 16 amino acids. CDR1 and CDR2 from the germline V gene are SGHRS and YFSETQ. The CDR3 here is CASSLVPGTNTGELFF. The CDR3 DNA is TGCGCCAGCAGCTTGGTTCCAGGCACGAACACCGGGGAGCTGTTTTTT.

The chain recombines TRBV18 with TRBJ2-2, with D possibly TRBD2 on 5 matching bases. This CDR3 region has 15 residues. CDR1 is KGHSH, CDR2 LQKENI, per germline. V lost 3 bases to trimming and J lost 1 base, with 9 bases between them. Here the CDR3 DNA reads TGTGCCAGCTCACCCTCGACTATGAACACCGGGGAGCTGTTTTTT. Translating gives CASSPSTMNTGELFF.

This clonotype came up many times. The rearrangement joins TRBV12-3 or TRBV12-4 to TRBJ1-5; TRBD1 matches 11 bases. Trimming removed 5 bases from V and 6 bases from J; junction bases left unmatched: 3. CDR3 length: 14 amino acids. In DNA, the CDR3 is TGTGCCAGCAGTCCCGGGACAGGGGGTCAGCCCCAGCATTTT. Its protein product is CASSPGTGGQPQHF.

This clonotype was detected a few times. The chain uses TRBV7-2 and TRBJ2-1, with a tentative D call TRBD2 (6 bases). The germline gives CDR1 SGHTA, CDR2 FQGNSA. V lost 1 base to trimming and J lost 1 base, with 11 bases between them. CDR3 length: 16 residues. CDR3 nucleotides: TGTGCCAGCAGCTTAGTGGGGGGTACGTCCTACAATGAGCAGTTCTTC. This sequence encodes CASSLVGGTSYNEQFF.